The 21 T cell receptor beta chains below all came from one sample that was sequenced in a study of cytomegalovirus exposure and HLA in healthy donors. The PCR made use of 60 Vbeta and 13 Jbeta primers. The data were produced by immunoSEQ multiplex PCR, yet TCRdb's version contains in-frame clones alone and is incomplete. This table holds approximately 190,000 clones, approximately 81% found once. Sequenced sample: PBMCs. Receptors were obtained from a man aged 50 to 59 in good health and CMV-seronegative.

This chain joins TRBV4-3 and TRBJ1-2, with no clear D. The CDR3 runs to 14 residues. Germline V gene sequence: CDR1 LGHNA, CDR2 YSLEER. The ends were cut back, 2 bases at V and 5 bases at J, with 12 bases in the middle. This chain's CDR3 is CASSQLNDGYGYTF. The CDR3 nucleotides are TGCGCCAGCAGCCAACTAAATGACGGGTATGGCTACACCTTC.

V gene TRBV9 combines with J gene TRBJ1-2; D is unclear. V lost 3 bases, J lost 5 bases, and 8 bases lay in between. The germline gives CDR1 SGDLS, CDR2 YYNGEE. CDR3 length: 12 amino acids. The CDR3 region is CASSADSYGYTF. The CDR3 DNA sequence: TGTGCCAGCAGCGCGGACTCTTATGGCTACACCTTC.

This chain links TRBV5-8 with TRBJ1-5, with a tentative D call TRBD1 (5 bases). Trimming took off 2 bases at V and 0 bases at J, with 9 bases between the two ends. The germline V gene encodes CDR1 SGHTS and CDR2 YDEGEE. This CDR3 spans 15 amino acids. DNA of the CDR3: TGTGCCAGCAGCTTTGAAGGGGCTAGCAATCAGCCCCAGCATTTT. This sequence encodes CASSFEGASNQPQHF.

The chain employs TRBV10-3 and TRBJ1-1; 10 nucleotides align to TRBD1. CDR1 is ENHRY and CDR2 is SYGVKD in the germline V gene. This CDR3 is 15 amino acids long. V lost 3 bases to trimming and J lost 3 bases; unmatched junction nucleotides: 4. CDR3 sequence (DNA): TGTGCCATCAGTGAATACGGACAGGGGGACACTGAAGCTTTCTTT. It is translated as CAISEYGQGDTEAFF.

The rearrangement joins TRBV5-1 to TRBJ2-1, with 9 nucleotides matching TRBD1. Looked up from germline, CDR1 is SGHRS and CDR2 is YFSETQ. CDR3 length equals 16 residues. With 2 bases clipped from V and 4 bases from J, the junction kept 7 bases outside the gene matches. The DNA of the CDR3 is TGCGCCAGCAGCTTACAAAGGGACAGGGCGTACAATGAGCAGTTCTTC. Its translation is CASSLQRDRAYNEQFF. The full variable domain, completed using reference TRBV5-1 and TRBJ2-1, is KAGVTQTPRYLIKTRGQQVTLSCSPISGHRSVSWYQQTPGQGLQFLFEYFSETQRNKGNFPGRFSGRQFSNSRSEMNVSTLELGDSALYLCASSLQRDRAYNEQFFGPGTRLTVL.

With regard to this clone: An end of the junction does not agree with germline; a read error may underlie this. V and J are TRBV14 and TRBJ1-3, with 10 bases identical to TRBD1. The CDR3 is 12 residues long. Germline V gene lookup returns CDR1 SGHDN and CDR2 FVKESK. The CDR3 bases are TGTGCCAGCACCCCGATCGGACAGGGGGAGAATTTT. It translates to CASTPIGQGENF.

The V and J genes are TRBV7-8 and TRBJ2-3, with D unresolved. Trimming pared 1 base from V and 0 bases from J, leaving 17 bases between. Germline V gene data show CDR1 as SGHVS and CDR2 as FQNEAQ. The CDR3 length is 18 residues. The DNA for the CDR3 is TGTGCCAGCAGCTTAGGTATTTTAAGACTCTCTAGCACAGATACGCAGTATTTT. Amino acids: CASSLGILRLSSTDTQYF.

For the CDR3, the DNA is TGCAGCGCGTACTTTTCTAAAATCACAGATACGCAGTATTTT. It translates to CSAYFSKITDTQYF. The rearrangement joins TRBV29-1 to TRBJ2-3; D not resolved. The germline V and J ends were trimmed by 7 bases and 2 bases, with 16 bases remaining between them. CDR3 length equals 14 residues. Germline V gene lookup returns CDR1 SQVTM and CDR2 ANQGSEA.

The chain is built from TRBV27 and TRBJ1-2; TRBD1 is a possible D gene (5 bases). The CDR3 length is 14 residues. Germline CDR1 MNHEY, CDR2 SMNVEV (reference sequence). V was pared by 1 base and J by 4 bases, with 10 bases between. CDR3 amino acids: CASSLYGGVYGYTF. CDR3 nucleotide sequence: TGTGCCAGCAGTTTATATGGGGGGGTCTATGGCTACACCTTC.

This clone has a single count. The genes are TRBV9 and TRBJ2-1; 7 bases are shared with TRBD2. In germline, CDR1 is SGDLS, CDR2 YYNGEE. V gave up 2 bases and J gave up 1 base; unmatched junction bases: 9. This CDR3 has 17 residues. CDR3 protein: CASSVGIGGGSYNEQFF. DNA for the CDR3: TGTGCCAGCAGCGTCGGCATCGGGGGAGGGTCCTACAATGAGCAGTTCTTC. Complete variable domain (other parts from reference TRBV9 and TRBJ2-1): DSGVTQTPKHLITATGQRVTLRCSPRSGDLSVYWYQQSLDQGLQFLIQYYNGEERAKGNILERFSAQQFPDLHSELNLSSLELGDSALYFCASSVGIGGGSYNEQFFGPGTRLTVL.

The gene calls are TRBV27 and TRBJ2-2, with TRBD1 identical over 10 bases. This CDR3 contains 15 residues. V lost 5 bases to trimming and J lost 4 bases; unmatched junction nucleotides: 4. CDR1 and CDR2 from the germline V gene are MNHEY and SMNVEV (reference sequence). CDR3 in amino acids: CASSLRTGGTGELFF. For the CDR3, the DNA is TGTGCCAGCAGTCTTCGGACAGGGGGCACCGGGGAGCTGTTTTTT.

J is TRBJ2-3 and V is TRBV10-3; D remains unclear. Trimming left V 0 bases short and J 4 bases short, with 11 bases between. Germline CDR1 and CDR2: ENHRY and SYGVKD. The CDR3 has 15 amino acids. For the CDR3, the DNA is TGTGCCATCAGTGAGTCGACGCGGTTTGCAGATACGCAGTATTTT. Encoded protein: CAISESTRFADTQYF.

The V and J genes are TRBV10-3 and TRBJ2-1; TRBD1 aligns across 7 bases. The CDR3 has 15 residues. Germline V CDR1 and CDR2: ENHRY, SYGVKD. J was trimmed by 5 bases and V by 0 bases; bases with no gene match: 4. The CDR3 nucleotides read TGTGCCATCAGTGAGTCGGCAGGGGGTCACAATGAGCAGTTCTTC. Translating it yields CAISESAGGHNEQFF.

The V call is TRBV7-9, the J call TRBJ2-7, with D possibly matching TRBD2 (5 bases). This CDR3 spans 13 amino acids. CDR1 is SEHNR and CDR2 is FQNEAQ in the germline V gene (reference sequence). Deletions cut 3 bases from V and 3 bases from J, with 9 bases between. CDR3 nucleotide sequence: TGTGCCAGCAGCTTTGGCGGAGGCTACGAGCAGTACTTC. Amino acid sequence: CASSFGGGYEQYF.

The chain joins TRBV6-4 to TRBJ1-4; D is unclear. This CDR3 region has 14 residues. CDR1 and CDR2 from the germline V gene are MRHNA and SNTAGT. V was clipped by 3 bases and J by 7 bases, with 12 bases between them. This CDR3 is CASSDSEYSEKLFF. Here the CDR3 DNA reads TGTGCCAGCAGTGATTCGGAGTACTCTGAAAAACTGTTTTTT.

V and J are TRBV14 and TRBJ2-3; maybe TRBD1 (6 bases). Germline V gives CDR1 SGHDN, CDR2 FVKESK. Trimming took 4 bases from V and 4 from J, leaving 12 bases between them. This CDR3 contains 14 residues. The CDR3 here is CASSPLGAPDTQYF. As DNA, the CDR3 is TGTGCCAGCAGCCCCCTGGGGGCTCCAGATACGCAGTATTTT.

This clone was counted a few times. The CDR3 DNA is TGTGCCATCAGCCAGGACAGCTCTGGAAACACCATATATTTT. As protein: CAISQDSSGNTIYF. This chain joins TRBV10-3 and TRBJ1-3; a possible D gene is TRBD1 (6 bases). Germline loops: CDR1 ENHRY, CDR2 SYGVKD. The CDR3 loop spans 14 amino acids. V lost 6 bases and J lost 0, with 9 bases in between.

Here the CDR3 reads CASSRPGGRGGDEQFF. The CDR3 DNA sequence: TGTGCCAGCAGCCGACCGGGAGGGCGGGGGGGAGATGAGCAGTTCTTC. The chain carries TRBV5-4 and TRBJ2-1; 9 bases line up with TRBD2. Germline CDR1 and CDR2: SGHNT and YYREEE (reference sequence). The CDR3 sequence is 16 residues long. Unmatched junction bases numbered 13, after V lost 4 bases and J lost 8 bases.

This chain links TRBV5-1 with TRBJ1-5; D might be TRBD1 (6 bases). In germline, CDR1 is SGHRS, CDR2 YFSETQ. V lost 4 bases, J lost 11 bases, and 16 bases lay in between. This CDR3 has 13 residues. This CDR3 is CASSLGRGAAQHF. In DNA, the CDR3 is TGCGCCAGCAGCCTTGGGCGGGGGGCCGCCCAGCATTTT.

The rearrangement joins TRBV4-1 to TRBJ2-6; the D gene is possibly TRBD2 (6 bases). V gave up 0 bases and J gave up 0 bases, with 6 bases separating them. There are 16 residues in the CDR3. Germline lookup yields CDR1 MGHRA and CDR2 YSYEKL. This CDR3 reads CASSQDGSSGANVLTF. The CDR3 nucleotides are TGCGCCAGCAGCCAAGACGGGAGCTCTGGGGCCAACGTCCTGACTTTC.

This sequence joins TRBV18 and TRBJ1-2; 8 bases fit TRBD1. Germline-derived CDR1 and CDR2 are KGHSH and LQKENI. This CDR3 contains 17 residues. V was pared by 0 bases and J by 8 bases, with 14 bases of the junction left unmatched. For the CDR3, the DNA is TGTGCCAGCTCACCACCCTCGGCGGGACAGGACGCATGGGGCTACACCTTC. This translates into CASSPPSAGQDAWGYTF.